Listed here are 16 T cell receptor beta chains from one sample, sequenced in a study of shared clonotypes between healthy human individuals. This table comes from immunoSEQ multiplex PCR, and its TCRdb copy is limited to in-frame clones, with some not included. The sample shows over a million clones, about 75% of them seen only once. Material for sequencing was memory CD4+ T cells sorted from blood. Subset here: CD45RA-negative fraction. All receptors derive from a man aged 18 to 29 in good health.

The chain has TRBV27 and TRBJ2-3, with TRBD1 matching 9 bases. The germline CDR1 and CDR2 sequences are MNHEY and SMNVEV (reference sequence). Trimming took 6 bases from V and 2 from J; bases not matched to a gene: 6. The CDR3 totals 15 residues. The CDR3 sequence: CASRQGTGFTDTQYF. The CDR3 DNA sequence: TGTGCCAGCAGACAGGGGACAGGGTTCACAGATACGCAGTATTTT.

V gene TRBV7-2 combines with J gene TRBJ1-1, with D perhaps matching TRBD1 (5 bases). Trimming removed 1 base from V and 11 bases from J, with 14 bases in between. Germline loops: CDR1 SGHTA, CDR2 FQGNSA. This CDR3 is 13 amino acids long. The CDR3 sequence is CASSLGTPRKAFF. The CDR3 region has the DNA TGTGCCAGCAGCTTAGGGACACCGAGGAAGGCTTTCTTT.

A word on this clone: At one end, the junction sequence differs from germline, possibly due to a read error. This CDR3 is CASAAGGGFGGCTF. CDR3 DNA: TGTGCCAGCGCGGCAGGGGGCGGTTTCGGTGGCTGCACCTTC. The chain carries TRBV2 and TRBJ1-2; 8 nucleotides agree with TRBD1. The CDR3 has 14 amino acids. Germline CDR1 SNHLY, CDR2 FYNNEI.

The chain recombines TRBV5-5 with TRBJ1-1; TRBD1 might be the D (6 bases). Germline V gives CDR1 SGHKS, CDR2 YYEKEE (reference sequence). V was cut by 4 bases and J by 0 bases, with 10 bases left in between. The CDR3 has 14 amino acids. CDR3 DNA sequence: TGTGCCAGCAGCCTACGGACAGTGAACACTGAAGCTTTCTTT. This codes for CASSLRTVNTEAFF. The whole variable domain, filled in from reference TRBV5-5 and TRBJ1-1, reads DAGVTQSPTHLIKTRGQQVTLRCSPISGHKSVSWYQQVLGQGPQFIFQYYEKEERGRGNFPDRFSARQFPNYSSELNVNALLLGDSALYLCASSLRTVNTEAFFGQGTRLTVV.

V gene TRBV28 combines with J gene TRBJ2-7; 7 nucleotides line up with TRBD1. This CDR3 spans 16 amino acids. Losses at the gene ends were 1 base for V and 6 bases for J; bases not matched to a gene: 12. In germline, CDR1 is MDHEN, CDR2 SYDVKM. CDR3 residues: CASSLLLGQGDPEQYF. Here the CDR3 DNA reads TGTGCCAGCAGTTTATTGCTCGGGCAGGGGGATCCCGAGCAGTACTTC.

The CDR3 DNA reads TGTGCCAGCAGTTCCGGGACTAGCGGGAATTTGGGCACAGATACGCAGTATTTT. The encoded protein is CASSSGTSGNLGTDTQYF. The chain recombines TRBV11-2 with TRBJ2-3; the match to TRBD2 covers 13 bases. V dropped 6 bases and J dropped 1; count of bases not matched to a gene: 10. This CDR3 is 18 amino acids long. Germline V gene data show CDR1 as SGHAT and CDR2 as FQNNGV.

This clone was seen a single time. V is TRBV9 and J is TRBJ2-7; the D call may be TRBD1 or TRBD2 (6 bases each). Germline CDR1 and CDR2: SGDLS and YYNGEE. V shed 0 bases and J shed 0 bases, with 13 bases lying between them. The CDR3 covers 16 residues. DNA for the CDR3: TGTGCCAGCAGCGTAGGAGGGGGGTCCTCCTCCTACGAGCAGTACTTC. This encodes CASSVGGGSSSYEQYF.

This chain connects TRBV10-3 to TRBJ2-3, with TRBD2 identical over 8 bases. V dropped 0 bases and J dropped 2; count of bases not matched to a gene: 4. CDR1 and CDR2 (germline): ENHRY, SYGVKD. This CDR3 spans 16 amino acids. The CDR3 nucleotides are TGTGCCATCAGTGAGTCGAGAGCGGGAGTCACAGATACGCAGTATTTT. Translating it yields CAISESRAGVTDTQYF.

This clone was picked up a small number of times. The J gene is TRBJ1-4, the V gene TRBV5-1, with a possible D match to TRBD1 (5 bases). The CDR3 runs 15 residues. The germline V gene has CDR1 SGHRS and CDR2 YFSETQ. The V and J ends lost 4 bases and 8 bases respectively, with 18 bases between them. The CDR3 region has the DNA TGCGCCAGCAGCGCTGGGACTTCCGAAGGAGAAAAACTGTTTTTT. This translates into CASSAGTSEGEKLFF.

Here the CDR3 reads CASSSLQGTYEQYF. The CDR3 region has the DNA TGTGCCAGCAGTTCCCTACAAGGGACATACGAGCAGTACTTC. The chain recombines TRBV6-6 with TRBJ2-7, with D possibly matching TRBD1 (6 bases). Trimming stripped 4 bases from V and 4 bases from J, with 14 bases between. Germline V gene lookup returns CDR1 MNHNY and CDR2 SVGAGI (reference sequence). This CDR3 has 14 amino acids.

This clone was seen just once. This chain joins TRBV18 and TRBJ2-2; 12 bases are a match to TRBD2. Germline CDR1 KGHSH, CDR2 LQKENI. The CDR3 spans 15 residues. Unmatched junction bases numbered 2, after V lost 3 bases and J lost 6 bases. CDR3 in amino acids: CASSPPSGGAGELFF. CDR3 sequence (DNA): TGTGCCAGCTCACCCCCTAGCGGGGGGGCCGGGGAGCTGTTTTTT.

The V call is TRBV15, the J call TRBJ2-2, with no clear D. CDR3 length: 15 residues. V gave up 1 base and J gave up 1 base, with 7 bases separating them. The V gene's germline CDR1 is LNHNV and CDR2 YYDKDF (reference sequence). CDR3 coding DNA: TGTGCCACCAGCAGAGTGACTCAGAACACCGGGGAGCTGTTTTTT. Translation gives CATSRVTQNTGELFF.

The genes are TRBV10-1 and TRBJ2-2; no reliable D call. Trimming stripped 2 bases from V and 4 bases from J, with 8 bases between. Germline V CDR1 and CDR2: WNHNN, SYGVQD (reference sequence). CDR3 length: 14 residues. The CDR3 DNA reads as TGCGCCAGCAGTGAGCAAGCGTTCACCGGGGAGCTGTTTTTT. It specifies CASSEQAFTGELFF.

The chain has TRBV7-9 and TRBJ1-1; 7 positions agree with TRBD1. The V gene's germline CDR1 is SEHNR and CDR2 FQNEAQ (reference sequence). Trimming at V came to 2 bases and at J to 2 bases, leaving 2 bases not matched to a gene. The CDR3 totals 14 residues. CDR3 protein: CASSLRGRNTEAFF. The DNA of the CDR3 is TGTGCCAGCAGCTTAAGGGGGCGAAACACTGAAGCTTTCTTT.

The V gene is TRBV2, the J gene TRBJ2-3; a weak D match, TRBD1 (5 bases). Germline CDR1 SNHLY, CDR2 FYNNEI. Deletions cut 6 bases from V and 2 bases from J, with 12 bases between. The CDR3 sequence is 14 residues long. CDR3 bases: TGTGCCAGCAGAGGGGCCTTTAACACAGATACGCAGTATTTT. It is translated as CASRGAFNTDTQYF.

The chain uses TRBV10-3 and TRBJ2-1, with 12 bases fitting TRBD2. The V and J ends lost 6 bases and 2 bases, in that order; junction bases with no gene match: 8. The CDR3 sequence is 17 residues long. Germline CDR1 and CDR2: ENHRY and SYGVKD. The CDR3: CAISRVPSGGAYNEQFF. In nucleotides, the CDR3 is TGTGCCATCAGCAGGGTTCCTAGCGGGGGGGCCTACAATGAGCAGTTCTTC.